The TCR beta chain described here comes from a study of T cell changes during pregnancy in multiple sclerosis. Sequencing was performed with immunoSEQ multiplex PCR; in TCRdb, only in-frame clones are kept and a portion is missing. The sample yields 40,000 to 50,000 clones, around 94% seen once. Germline values: CDR1 LNHDA, CDR2 SQIVND (reference sequence). V lost 5 bases to trimming and J lost 5 bases; unmatched junction nucleotides: 11. CDR3 size: 16 residues. Specimen: CD4+ T cells from peripheral blood mononuclear cells, collected in the first trimester of pregnancy. The rearrangement uses TRBV19 and TRBJ2-5; 10 bases line up with TRBD2. This sequence originates from a female donor with multiple sclerosis, enrolled in a pregnancy study. CDR3 region: CASSPPGLAGAETQYF. DNA for the CDR3: TGTGCCAGTAGTCCCCCAGGGCTAGCGGGGGCGGAGACCCAGTACTTC.